These 12 T cell receptor beta chains originate from one sample sequenced in a study of shared clonotypes between healthy human individuals. Assay used: immunoSEQ multiplex PCR; TCRdb lists only in-frame clones, some missing. The repertoire holds over a million clones, approximately 97% seen once, with approximately 1.1% in the top ten. Sequences were obtained from naive CD4+ T cells sorted from blood. The subset: CD45RA+ positively selected. The origin of the receptors is a man aged 25 to 45 in good health.

The chain joins TRBV15 to TRBJ2-3; TRBD1 agrees at 7 bases. The V segment lost 4 bases and the J segment 0 bases; nucleotides outside the gene matches: 7. Looked up from germline, CDR1 is LNHNV and CDR2 is YYDKDF (reference sequence). This CDR3 region has 16 residues. CDR3 sequence (DNA): TGTGCCACCAGCACCCGACAGGGTTCTAGCACAGATACGCAGTATTTT. This encodes CATSTRQGSSTDTQYF.

The rearrangement joins TRBV9 to TRBJ2-7, with D perhaps matching TRBD1 (5 bases). Trimming took 7 bases from V and 7 from J, leaving 18 bases between them. CDR3 length: 13 amino acids. Germline V gene data show CDR1 as SGDLS and CDR2 as YYNGEE. The CDR3 is CASSPGPPGEQYF. The DNA of the CDR3 is TGTGCCAGCTCTCCCGGGCCTCCAGGGGAGCAGTACTTC.

The V gene is TRBV4-1, the J gene TRBJ1-2; D is perhaps TRBD1 (5 bases). The V and J ends lost 0 bases and 7 bases respectively, with 15 bases between them. This CDR3 contains 15 residues. CDR1 is MGHRA and CDR2 is YSYEKL in the germline V gene. The CDR3 spells CASSQELVRVAGYTF. CDR3 sequence (DNA): TGCGCCAGCAGCCAAGAATTGGTCAGGGTGGCTGGCTACACCTTC.

CDR3 amino acids: CASRGARANEKLFF. CDR3 sequence (DNA): TGTGCCAGCAGAGGAGCAAGGGCGAATGAAAAACTGTTTTTT. The rearrangement uses TRBV2 and TRBJ1-4; D is unclear. Germline V gene lookup returns CDR1 SNHLY and CDR2 FYNNEI. With 6 bases removed from V and 5 bases from J, the gap between germline ends came to 13 bases. The CDR3 has 14 amino acids.

Concerning this clone itself: Other nucleotide sequences in the sample specify the same CDR3. The chain couples TRBV10-1 to TRBJ2-1, with 8 nucleotides matching TRBD2. This CDR3 is 15 amino acids long. Germline V gene data show CDR1 as WNHNN and CDR2 as SYGVQD (reference sequence). V shed 2 bases and J 4 bases; nucleotides not matched to a gene: 4. The CDR3 sequence is CASSERPSGYNEQFF. For the CDR3, the DNA is TGCGCCAGCAGTGAGAGGCCTAGCGGGTACAATGAGCAGTTCTTC.

The V call is TRBV5-8, the J call TRBJ1-4; D not resolved. Looked up from germline, CDR1 is SGHTS and CDR2 is YDEGEE. V gave up 2 bases and J gave up 3 bases, with 8 bases separating them. The CDR3 runs 14 residues. This CDR3 is CASSFRSPNEKLFF. The CDR3 DNA reads TGTGCCAGCAGCTTCAGGTCGCCTAATGAAAAACTGTTTTTT.

Only one count was recorded for this clone. V usage is TRBV28 and J usage is TRBJ2-5; 7 positions agree with TRBD1. The CDR3 has 11 amino acids. V lost 6 bases, J lost 10 bases, and 5 bases stayed unmatched. CDR1 MDHEN and CDR2 SYDVKM come from the germline V gene. The CDR3 bases are TGTGCCAGCAGCACACCAGGGGGCCAGTACTTC. It codes for CASSTPGGQYF. Full variable domain (outside the CDR3, taken from reference TRBV28 and TRBJ2-5): DVKVTQSSRYLVKRTGEKVFLECVQDMDHENMFWYRQDPGLGLRLIYFSYDVKMKEKGDIPEGYSVSREKKERFSLILESASTNQTSMYLCASSTPGGQYFGPGTRLLVL.

Written as DNA, the CDR3 is TGTGCCAGCAGCCCAGAGCGGAGCTCCTACAATGAGCAGTTCTTC. Its protein product is CASSPERSSYNEQFF. The chain carries TRBV5-4 and TRBJ2-1; TRBD2 might be the D (5 bases). Germline-derived CDR1 and CDR2 are SGHNT and YYREEE (reference sequence). With 4 bases removed from V and 0 bases from J, the gap between germline ends came to 11 bases. The CDR3 is 15 amino acids.

This sequence joins TRBV11-2 and TRBJ2-3, with D possibly TRBD2 on 6 matching bases. This CDR3 comprises 14 residues. V lost 0 bases and J 4 bases, leaving 8 bases between the germline ends. Germline V gene sequence: CDR1 SGHAT, CDR2 FQNNGV. CDR3 loop: CASSLDLASDTQYF. CDR3 nucleotides: TGTGCCAGCAGCTTAGATCTAGCGTCAGATACGCAGTATTTT.

CDR3 coding DNA: TGCGCCAGCAACGAGGGTGGGTCTAAAGAGACCCAGTACTTC. This codes for CASNEGGSKETQYF. V usage is TRBV5-1 and J usage is TRBJ2-5, with D perhaps matching TRBD2 (5 bases). Germline V gene sequence: CDR1 SGHRS, CDR2 YFSETQ. This CDR3 contains 14 residues. V was clipped by 6 bases and J by 3 bases, with 15 bases between them.

The chain joins TRBV18 to TRBJ1-1; D unclear. This CDR3 has 13 residues. V shed 2 bases and J shed 11 bases, with 15 bases lying between them. Germline V lookup: CDR1 KGHSH, CDR2 LQKENI. CDR3 DNA: TGTGCCAGCTCACCAATCAGGCCGAGGGAGGCTTTCTTT. It encodes CASSPIRPREAFF.

The V call is TRBV28, the J call TRBJ2-2, with 8 bases matching TRBD1. Losses at the gene ends were 6 bases for V and 3 bases for J; bases not matched to a gene: 9. This CDR3 region has 16 residues. The germline V gene has CDR1 MDHEN and CDR2 SYDVKM. In nucleotides, the CDR3 is TGTGCCAGCAGCAAAGCGGCAGGGGGCTACACCGGGGAGCTGTTTTTT. The encoded protein is CASSKAAGGYTGELFF.